This T cell receptor beta chain was captured by sequencing in a study of T cell responses to AZD1222 COVID-19 vaccine. The germline gives CDR1 SNHLY, CDR2 FYNNEI. V lost 1 base and J lost 7, with 10 bases in between. CDR3 length: 13 residues. This table comes from immunoSEQ multiplex PCR, and its TCRdb copy is limited to in-frame clones, with some not included. The table includes 65,000 to 70,000 clones, about 83% detected once. This clone appeared once. Its antigen remains unidentified. Overall study findings and caveats: Increases in Spike-specific TCR breadth and depth were seen after two AZD1222 doses. The donors showed a predominance of white British ancestry and of females, with possible underestimation of clonal diversity.

Sequences were derived from peripheral blood, sampled 28 days after the second AZD1222 dose. The chain employs TRBV2 and TRBJ1-2; D is undetermined. The receptor was isolated from an adult who received the AZD1222 COVID-19 vaccine. The DNA for the CDR3 is TGTGCCAGCAGTGAAGAGCGTGGGTCTGGCTACACCTTC. This codes for CASSEERGSGYTF.